These T cell receptor beta chains were read from a single sample in a study of cytomegalovirus exposure and HLA in healthy donors. Sequencing was performed with immunoSEQ multiplex PCR; in TCRdb, only in-frame clones are kept and a portion is missing. The sample lists 300,000 or so clones, approximately 84% occurring once. The sequenced sample consisted of PBMCs. The receptors come from a middle-aged woman in good health and CMV-seropositive. Both conserved end residues are trimmed from each CDR3.

j_call | v_call | cdr3_aa
TRBJ1-4 | TRBV15 | ATSAGPGQGNEKLF
TRBJ2-3 | TRBV9 | ASSRSPREEDTQY
TRBJ2-2 | TRBV7-3 | ASSSTLAVNTGELF
TRBJ2-1 | TRBV7-6 | ASSLRGSATNEQF
TRBJ1-1 | TRBV29-1 | SVGKRPLNTEAF
TRBJ2-7 | TRBV19 | ASSMGQGAYEQY
TRBJ1-5 | TRBV2 | ASSENGGSGSQH
TRBJ2-1 | TRBV1 | TSSPGVTGGMNEQF
TRBJ2-2 | TRBV5-1 | ASSATSGLSTGELF
TRBJ2-2 | TRBV6-5 | ASYRTGCTGELF
TRBJ2-5 | TRBV19 | ASSTDRAKTQY
TRBJ2-6 | TRBV5-1 | ASSQGAGANVLT
TRBJ2-7 | TRBV6-6 | ASINGPDGSYEQY
TRBJ1-4 | TRBV5-1 | ASSFATGGFREKLF
TRBJ1-3 | TRBV5-6 | ASSLAAGNTIY
TRBJ2-1 | TRBV15 | ATSKAGQGTYNEQF
TRBJ2-7 | TRBV5-1 | ASSFDGGSGEQY
TRBJ1-5 | TRBV28 | ASIRSGGQPQH
TRBJ2-7 | TRBV9 | ASSVQGAEQY
TRBJ2-1 | TRBV7-2 | ASRATGTTNNEQF
TRBJ1-3 | TRBV19 | ASSITVSLSGNTIY
TRBJ1-2 | TRBV28 | ASGGQGDYGYT
TRBJ2-1 | TRBV5-1 | ASLRTSGSNEQF
TRBJ1-2 | TRBV27 | ASSLGQGASYGYT
TRBJ2-7 | TRBV11-2 | ASSSLAGAGSEQY
TRBJ2-7 | TRBV6-1 | ASSVDRSYEQY
TRBJ2-7 | TRBV28 | ASSQAYEQY
TRBJ1-5 | TRBV29-1 | SALLASNQPQH
TRBJ1-1 | TRBV18 | ASSPGRGTHAEAF
TRBJ2-5 | TRBV14 | ASSRADRGAQY
TRBJ1-2 | TRBV4-3 | ASSQGTANYGYT
TRBJ1-1 | TRBV30 | AWSVPGNTEAF
TRBJ1-3 | TRBV11-3 | ASSLGVSGNTIY
TRBJ1-1 | TRBV19 | ASSIDEGKAEAF
TRBJ2-5 | TRBV7-3 | ASSLSPRETQY
TRBJ2-1 | TRBV6-6 | ASTRGAGGNEQF
TRBJ2-7 | TRBV18 | ASSTAGATYEQY
TRBJ1-6 | TRBV9 | ASSLTGGDNSPLH
TRBJ2-3 | TRBV7-9 | ASSTQGTDTQY
TRBJ2-2 | TRBV30 | AWSVQLTGGWTGELF
TRBJ2-5 | TRBV5-8 | ASSLEGLAGETQY
TRBJ1-2 | TRBV30 | AWSSNYGYT
TRBJ2-1 | TRBV25-1 | ASSVGTSGRLNEQF
TRBJ1-1 | TRBV11-2 | ASSQIYMNTEAF
TRBJ2-7 | TRBV7-3 | ASSSTGGRAEQY
TRBJ2-7 | TRBV13 | ASSLGSGMNEQY
TRBJ1-5 | TRBV6-1 | ASSAGQRVGQPQH
TRBJ2-5 | TRBV19 | ASSISGIQETQY
TRBJ1-1 | TRBV27 | ASSPQVQGRWGTEAF
TRBJ2-3 | TRBV30 | AWSVRDTQY
TRBJ1-4 | TRBV5-6 | ASSSPRRGGDEKLF
TRBJ1-1 | TRBV29-1 | SIRPVRQSNTEAF
TRBJ2-6 | TRBV27 | ASSLWVGGSGGANVLT
TRBJ2-3 | TRBV10-3 | ASKGGTGSTDTQY